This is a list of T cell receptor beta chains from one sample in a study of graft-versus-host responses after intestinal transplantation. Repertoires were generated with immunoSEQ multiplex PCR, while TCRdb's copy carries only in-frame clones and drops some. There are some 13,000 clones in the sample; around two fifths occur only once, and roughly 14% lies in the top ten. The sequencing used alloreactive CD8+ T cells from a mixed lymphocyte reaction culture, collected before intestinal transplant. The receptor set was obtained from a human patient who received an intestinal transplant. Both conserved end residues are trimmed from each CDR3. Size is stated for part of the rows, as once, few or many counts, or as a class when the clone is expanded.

ASSLGLAGNTGELF,TRBV7-6,few,TRBJ2-2
ASCLWGSYEQY,TRBV6-1,medium-sized,TRBJ2-7
ASSPGQGPNSPLH,TRBV4-3,NA,TRBJ1-6
ASRESGGYEQY,TRBV19,medium-sized,TRBJ2-7
ASSLASGSDADTQY,TRBV7-9,few,TRBJ2-3
ASSFSGFNSPLH,TRBV27,NA,TRBJ1-6
ASSGQGNTIY,TRBV2,medium-sized,TRBJ1-3
ASSGGADTQY,TRBV2,few,TRBJ2-3
ASSSSGTTYEQY,TRBV7-8,few,TRBJ2-7
ASSLPDRDLTNYGYT,TRBV7-2,NA,TRBJ1-2
SVNSRSSNEKLF,TRBV29-1,NA,TRBJ1-4
ASSVDGLAGDEQY,TRBV9,NA,TRBJ2-7
ASSREAGNTIY,TRBV10-2,few,TRBJ1-3
AGDGTGLGTYEQY,TRBV30,NA,TRBJ2-7
ASSLSSYNEQF,TRBV6-5,NA,TRBJ2-1
ASSLGGVAEAF,TRBV6-5,NA,TRBJ1-1
ASSITRSYEQY,TRBV19,medium-sized,TRBJ2-7
ASSTGQGDYEQY,TRBV5-5,NA,TRBJ2-7
ASTPLGGGSEAF,TRBV28,NA,TRBJ1-1
ASSLGQGAGTEAF,TRBV5-6,NA,TRBJ1-1
AWRGQGNQPQH,TRBV30,NA,TRBJ1-5
ASSLGAAEQY,TRBV11-2,NA,TRBJ2-7
AWSPDRGRTEAF,TRBV30,NA,TRBJ1-1
ASSQEVDRGLTGANVLT,TRBV14,few,TRBJ2-6
AWRGTGAYEQY,TRBV30,NA,TRBJ2-7
ASSNLDRGARDTQY,TRBV21-1,NA,TRBJ2-3
ASSVGTSGSADTQY,TRBV9,NA,TRBJ2-3
ASSQAPMNTEAF,TRBV4-1,few,TRBJ1-1
ASSMSLVGTSTDTQY,TRBV19,NA,TRBJ2-3
ASSIRSPTGDTQY,TRBV19,NA,TRBJ2-3
ASSARSSYEQY,TRBV6-5,few,TRBJ2-7
ASTTPRGLAGGPGELF,TRBV5-8,few,TRBJ2-2
ASSLLAPYTDTQY,TRBV7-2,NA,TRBJ2-3
ASSLRGLAGPPGNEQF,TRBV7-3,few,TRBJ2-1
ASSQVVASSYEQY,TRBV4-1,few,TRBJ2-7
ASSVGSGGYEQY,TRBV2,NA,TRBJ2-7
ASRTGTAAYEQY,TRBV6-5,few,TRBJ2-7
ASSGEGVVGEQY,TRBV7-7,medium-sized,TRBJ2-7
ATTVGGTYEQY,TRBV2,few,TRBJ2-7
ASSLIPGQGKYEQY,TRBV7-8,once,TRBJ2-7
ASGTSGGADTQY,TRBV12-5,NA,TRBJ2-3
ASSWEGTTSYNSPLH,TRBV2,NA,TRBJ1-6
ASSQTSGSGNEQF,TRBV5-4,few,TRBJ2-1
AWSVTAGSEAF,TRBV30,NA,TRBJ1-1
ASSYVRTGYYGYT,TRBV28,once,TRBJ1-2
ASSQYRGEETQY,TRBV6-5,NA,TRBJ2-5
ASSYGGNTEAF,TRBV5-8,NA,TRBJ1-1
ASSPRDSTYEQY,TRBV6-1,medium-sized,TRBJ2-7
AIGGTATEAF,TRBV10-3,few,TRBJ1-1
ASSNPGQGCDNEQF,TRBV21-1,NA,TRBJ2-1
ASNKRGGFGEQF,TRBV6-6,few,TRBJ2-1
AWITRETLGYT,TRBV30,NA,TRBJ1-2
ASSQANLATDTQY,TRBV5-1,NA,TRBJ2-3
ASIPSRYEDTQY,TRBV23-1,few,TRBJ2-3
ASSLGQLYGYT,TRBV7-9,NA,TRBJ1-2
AGRVTGTGELF,TRBV11-2,NA,TRBJ2-2
AWSDALAGAYEQY,TRBV30,few,TRBJ2-7
ASSQGTGPLH,TRBV4-3,few,TRBJ1-6
ASSLPSEREADTQY,TRBV7-9,NA,TRBJ2-3